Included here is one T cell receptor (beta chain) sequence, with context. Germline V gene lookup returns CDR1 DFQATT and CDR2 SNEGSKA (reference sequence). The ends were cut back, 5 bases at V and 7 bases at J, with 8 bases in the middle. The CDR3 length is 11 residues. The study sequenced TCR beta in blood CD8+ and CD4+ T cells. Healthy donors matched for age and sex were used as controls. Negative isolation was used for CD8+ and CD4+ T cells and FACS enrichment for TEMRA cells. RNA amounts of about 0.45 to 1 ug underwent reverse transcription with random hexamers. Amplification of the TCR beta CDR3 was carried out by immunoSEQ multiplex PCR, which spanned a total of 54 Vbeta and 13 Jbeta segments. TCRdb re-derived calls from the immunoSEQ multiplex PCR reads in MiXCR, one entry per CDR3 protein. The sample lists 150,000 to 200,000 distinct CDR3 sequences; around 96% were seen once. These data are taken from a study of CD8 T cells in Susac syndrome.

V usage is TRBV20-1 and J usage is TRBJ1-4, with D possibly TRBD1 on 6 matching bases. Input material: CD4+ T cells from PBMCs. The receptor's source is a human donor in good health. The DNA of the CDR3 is TGCAGTGCTGCGACAGGTGAAAAACTGTTTTTT. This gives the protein CSAATGEKLFF.